These 17 T cell receptor beta chains originate from one sample sequenced in a study of naive CD8 T cells in extremely preterm neonates. Elective cesarean births at about 35-42 weeks, without labor or membrane rupture, supplied the cord blood. The method was immunoSEQ multiplex PCR; TCRdb's version includes in-frame clones alone and lacks a portion of them. The data contain 7,000 to 9,500 clones, around 90% of them seen just once; the ten biggest clones take up around 0.47%. Sample: naive CD8+ T cells from cord blood. The receptors here all came from a newborn in good health.

This clone was recorded only once. The rearrangement links TRBV6-5 to TRBJ2-2, with D tentatively TRBD1 (6 bases). Germline values: CDR1 MNHEY, CDR2 SVGAGI. This CDR3 is 15 amino acids long. V dropped 2 bases and J dropped 1 base, with 8 bases sitting between them. The CDR3 protein is CASSYIQGNTGELFF. The CDR3 DNA follows: TGTGCCAGCAGTTACATACAGGGGAACACCGGGGAGCTGTTTTTT.

The rearrangement joins TRBV11-3 to TRBJ2-3; no clear D gene. The germline gives CDR1 SGHNT, CDR2 YENEEA. The length of the CDR3 is 14 residues. V lost 5 bases, J lost 3 bases, and 12 bases lay in between. The CDR3 nucleotides are TGTGCCAGCAGCGCCAAGCGTGGGACAGATACGCAGTATTTT. It translates to CASSAKRGTDTQYF.

The chain combines TRBV7-2 with TRBJ2-7; possible D gene TRBD2, 5 bases. Looked up from germline, CDR1 is SGHTA and CDR2 is FQGNSA. V was clipped by 0 bases and J by 7 bases, with 10 bases between them. This CDR3 region has 13 residues. The CDR3 reads CASSLAERKEQYF. CDR3 DNA sequence: TGTGCCAGCAGCTTAGCGGAGCGGAAAGAGCAGTACTTC. The complete variable domain, with remaining parts taken from reference TRBV7-2 and TRBJ2-7, reads GAGVSQSPSNKVTEKGKDVELRCDPISGHTALYWYRQSLGQGLEFLIYFQGNSAPDKSGLPSDRFSAERTGGSVSTLTIQRTQQEDSAVYLCASSLAERKEQYFGPGTRLTVT.

The rearrangement uses TRBV4-3 and TRBJ2-7, with 8 bases that match TRBD1. The CDR3 is 13 amino acids. V shed 0 bases, J shed 6 bases, and the junction held 1 base outside the gene matches. Germline V CDR1 and CDR2: LGHNA, YSLEER. In DNA, the CDR3 is TGCGCCAGCAGCCAAGACAGGGGGCGCGAGCAGTACTTC. This gives the protein CASSQDRGREQYF.

V and J are TRBV7-9 and TRBJ1-2, with D perhaps matching TRBD1 (6 bases). Between the trimmed V and J ends, which lost 6 bases and 0 bases, there was a span of 17 bases. The CDR3 has 16 residues. CDR1 is SEHNR, CDR2 FQNEAQ, per germline (reference sequence). The CDR3 DNA is TGTGCCAGCAGGGTAGGGGGGGCTGACTCTAACTATGGCTACACCTTC. This translates into CASRVGGADSNYGYTF.

The J gene is TRBJ2-6, the V gene TRBV27; D is undetermined. This CDR3 is 14 amino acids long. Per germline, CDR1 MNHEY and CDR2 SMNVEV (reference sequence). V lost 3 bases and J 0 bases, leaving 3 bases between the germline ends. Here the CDR3 DNA reads TGTGCCAGCAGTTTTAGCTCTGGGGCCAACGTCCTGACTTTC. The encoded protein is CASSFSSGANVLTF.

As to this clone: At one end the junction does not follow the germline gene, possibly because of a read error. This chain links TRBV19 with TRBJ1-4, with D hard to call. The germline V gene has CDR1 LNHDA and CDR2 SQIVND (reference sequence). The CDR3 extends over 11 amino acids. This chain's CDR3 is CASLADEKLFF. The DNA for the CDR3 is TGCGCCAGTCTGGCGGATGAAAAACTGTTTTTT.

This chain joins TRBV27 and TRBJ2-1; D is uncertain. Germline V gene lookup returns CDR1 MNHEY and CDR2 SMNVEV (reference sequence). The CDR3 runs to 13 residues. Trimming stripped 2 bases from V and 6 bases from J, with 8 bases between. The CDR3, as DNA: TGTGCCAGCAGTTTAAAGCCCATCAATGAGCAGTTCTTC. This codes for CASSLKPINEQFF.

The chain is built from TRBV13 and TRBJ2-7; D is possibly TRBD1 (6 bases). The V and J ends lost 3 bases and 3 bases respectively, with 6 bases between them. The germline V gene encodes CDR1 PRHDT and CDR2 FYEKMQ (reference sequence). The CDR3 contains 12 residues. CDR3 region: CASSLTGYEQYF. The DNA of the CDR3 is TGTGCCAGCAGCTTGACAGGCTACGAGCAGTACTTC.

The genes are TRBV28 and TRBJ2-1; D is unresolved. The CDR3 is 12 residues long. The germline CDR1 and CDR2 sequences are MDHEN and SYDVKM. V was shortened by 7 bases and J by 8 bases, with 12 bases between the two germline ends. The CDR3 loop is CASTTRYDEQFF. The CDR3 region has the DNA TGTGCCAGCACCACCAGGTACGATGAGCAGTTCTTC.

The chain couples TRBV11-2 to TRBJ2-7; D possibly corresponds to TRBD2 (5 bases). The CDR3 totals 14 residues. V was trimmed by 4 bases and J by 2 bases, leaving 12 bases between them. Germline CDR1 and CDR2: SGHAT and FQNNGV. The DNA for the CDR3 is TGTGCCAGCAGCTCACTAGTAGGAACCTACGAGCAGTACTTC. It encodes CASSSLVGTYEQYF.

Written as DNA, the CDR3 is TGCGCCAGCAGCCTAGACACCGGGGAGCTGTTTTTT. Residues: CASSLDTGELFF. The chain couples TRBV5-1 to TRBJ2-2; D call uncertain. This CDR3 comprises 12 residues. Germline lookup yields CDR1 SGHRS and CDR2 YFSETQ. Trimming took 4 bases from V and 3 from J, leaving 4 bases between them.

V usage is TRBV11-2 and J usage is TRBJ2-1; D is ambiguous. This CDR3 is built from 15 residues. Per the germline V gene, CDR1 is SGHAT and CDR2 is FQNNGV. The ends were cut back, 5 bases at V and 0 bases at J, with 11 bases in the middle. For the CDR3, the DNA is TGTGCCAGCAGCCTAGGATACGGCTCCTACAATGAGCAGTTCTTC. This gives the protein CASSLGYGSYNEQFF.

The chain joins TRBV10-3 to TRBJ2-7; no reliable D call. V was shortened by 3 bases and J by 3 bases, with 6 bases between the two germline ends. This CDR3 spans 12 amino acids. Germline-derived CDR1 and CDR2 are ENHRY and SYGVKD. CDR3 region: CAISEVDYEQYF. CDR3 nucleotides: TGTGCCATCAGTGAAGTAGACTACGAGCAGTACTTC.

As concerns this clone: A junction boundary mismatches the germline segment, possibly from a read error. Other DNA sequences within the sample encode an identical CDR3. This chain joins TRBV19 and TRBJ2-7; 7 bases map to TRBD1. The CDR3 is made up of 16 amino acids. Per the germline V gene, CDR1 is LNHDA and CDR2 is SQIVND (reference sequence). The DNA of the CDR3 is TGTGCTAGTAGTGCCTCGACAGGGTCTTTAACCTACGAGCAGTACTTC. Translating it yields CASSASTGSLTYEQYF.

The chain links TRBV11-2 to TRBJ2-7; D is perhaps TRBD2 (5 bases). The V end was cut by 3 bases, the J end by 3 bases, with 9 bases between. The V gene's germline CDR1 is SGHAT and CDR2 FQNNGV. The length of the CDR3 is 13 residues. The CDR3 DNA reads as TGTGCCAGCAGCTTCGCGGGTCTCTACGAGCAGTACTTC. Translating gives CASSFAGLYEQYF.

This chain connects TRBV27 to TRBJ2-2; possible D gene TRBD2, 7 bases. This CDR3 contains 16 residues. CDR1 is MNHEY, CDR2 SMNVEV, per germline (reference sequence). Trimming shortened V by 4 bases and J by 1 base, and 13 bases separated the two germline ends. CDR3 residues: CASSWGASGNTGELFF. In DNA, the CDR3 is TGTGCCAGCAGTTGGGGGGCTAGCGGGAACACCGGGGAGCTGTTTTTT.